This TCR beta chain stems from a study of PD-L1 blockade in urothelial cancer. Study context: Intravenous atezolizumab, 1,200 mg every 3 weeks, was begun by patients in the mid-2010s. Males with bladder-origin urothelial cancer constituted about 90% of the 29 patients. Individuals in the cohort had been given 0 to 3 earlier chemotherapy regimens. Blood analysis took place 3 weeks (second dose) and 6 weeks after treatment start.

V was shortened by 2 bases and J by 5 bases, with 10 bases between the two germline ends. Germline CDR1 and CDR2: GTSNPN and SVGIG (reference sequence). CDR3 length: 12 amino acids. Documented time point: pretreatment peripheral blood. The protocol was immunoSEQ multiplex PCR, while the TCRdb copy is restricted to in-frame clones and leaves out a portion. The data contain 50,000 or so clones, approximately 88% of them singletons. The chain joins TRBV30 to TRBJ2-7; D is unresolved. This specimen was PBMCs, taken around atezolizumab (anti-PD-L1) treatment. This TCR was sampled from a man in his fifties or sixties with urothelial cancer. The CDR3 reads CAWSQLFNEQYF. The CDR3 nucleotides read TGTGCCTGGAGTCAACTTTTTAACGAGCAGTACTTC.